The subject of this entry is one T cell receptor (beta chain). The antigen remains unidentified. The entry originates in a study of T cell responses to AZD1222 COVID-19 vaccine. Clones were sequenced by immunoSEQ multiplex PCR, and TCRdb holds only the in-frame ones, with some missing. The sample consists of 95,000 to 110,000 clones, approximately 89% of them appearing once. Study results and caveats: Baseline antibody screening turned up just a handful of seropositive AZD1222 recipients.

Germline V gives CDR1 LGHDT, CDR2 YNNKEL (reference sequence). The J segment lost 5 bases and the V segment lost 1 base, leaving 3 bases of the junction unmatched. The CDR3 sequence is 14 residues long. The sequencing used peripheral blood, collected on day 0 of AZD1222 vaccination. The clonotype comes from an adult in good health. The chain has TRBV3-1 (or the pseudogene TRBV3-2) and TRBJ2-3, with 7 bases identical to TRBD2. The CDR3 sequence: CASSQGLAGDTQYF. The CDR3 coding sequence is TGTGCCAGCAGCCAAGGACTAGCTGGAGATACGCAGTATTTT.